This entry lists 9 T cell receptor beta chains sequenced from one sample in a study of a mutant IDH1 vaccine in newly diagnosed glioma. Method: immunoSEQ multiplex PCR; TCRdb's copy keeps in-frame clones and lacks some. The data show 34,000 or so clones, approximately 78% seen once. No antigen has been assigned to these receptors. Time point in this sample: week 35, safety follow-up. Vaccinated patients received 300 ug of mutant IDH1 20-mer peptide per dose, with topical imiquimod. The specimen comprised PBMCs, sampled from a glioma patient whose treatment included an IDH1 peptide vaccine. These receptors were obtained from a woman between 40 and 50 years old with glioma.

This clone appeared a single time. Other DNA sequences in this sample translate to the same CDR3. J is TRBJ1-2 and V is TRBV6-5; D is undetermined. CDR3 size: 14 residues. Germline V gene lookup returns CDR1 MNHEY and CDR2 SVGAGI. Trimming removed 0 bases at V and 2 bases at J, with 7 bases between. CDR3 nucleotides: TGTGCCAGCAGTTACTCGGGCGGGAACTATGGCTACACCTTC. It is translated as CASSYSGGNYGYTF.

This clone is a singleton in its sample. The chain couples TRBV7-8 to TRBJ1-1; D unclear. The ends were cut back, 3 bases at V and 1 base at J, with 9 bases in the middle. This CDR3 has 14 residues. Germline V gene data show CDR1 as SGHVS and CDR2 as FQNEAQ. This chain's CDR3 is CASSFRGPNTEAFF. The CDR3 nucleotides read TGTGCCAGCAGCTTCAGAGGTCCGAACACTGAAGCTTTCTTT.

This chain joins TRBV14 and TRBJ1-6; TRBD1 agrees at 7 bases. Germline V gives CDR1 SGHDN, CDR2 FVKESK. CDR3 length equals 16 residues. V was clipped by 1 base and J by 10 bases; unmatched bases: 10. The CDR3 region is CASSQALDRRLSPLHF. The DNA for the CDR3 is TGTGCCAGCAGCCAAGCCCTGGACAGGCGGCTGTCACCCCTCCACTTT.

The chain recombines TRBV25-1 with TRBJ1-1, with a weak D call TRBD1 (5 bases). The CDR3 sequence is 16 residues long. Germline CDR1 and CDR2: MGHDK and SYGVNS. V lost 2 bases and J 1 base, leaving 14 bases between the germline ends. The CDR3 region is CASSEPGRGPNTEAFF. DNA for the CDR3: TGTGCCAGCAGTGAACCAGGGAGGGGCCCGAACACTGAAGCTTTCTTT.

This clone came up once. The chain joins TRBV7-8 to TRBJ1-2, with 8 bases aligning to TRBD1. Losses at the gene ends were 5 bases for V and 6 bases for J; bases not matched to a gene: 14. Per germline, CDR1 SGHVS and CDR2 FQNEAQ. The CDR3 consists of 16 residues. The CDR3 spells CASSPPQPDRVNGYTF. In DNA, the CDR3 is TGTGCCAGCAGCCCCCCCCAACCGGACAGGGTTAATGGCTACACCTTC.

The CDR3 region has the DNA TGTGCCAGCAGCTTCCCAAGACAGGGCTTCTATGAAAAACTGTTTTTT. Translation gives CASSFPRQGFYEKLFF. The rearrangement joins TRBV7-9 to TRBJ1-4; TRBD1 agrees at 7 bases. The germline CDR1 and CDR2 sequences are SEHNR and FQNEAQ (reference sequence). Trimming removed 3 bases from V and 6 bases from J; junction bases left unmatched: 10. This CDR3 is built from 16 residues.

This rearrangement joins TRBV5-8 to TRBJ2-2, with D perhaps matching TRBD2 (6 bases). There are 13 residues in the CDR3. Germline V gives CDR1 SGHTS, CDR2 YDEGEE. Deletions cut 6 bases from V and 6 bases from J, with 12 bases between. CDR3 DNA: TGTGCCAGCACCCGTTGGGGGGCCGGGGAGCTGTTTTTT. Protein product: CASTRWGAGELFF.

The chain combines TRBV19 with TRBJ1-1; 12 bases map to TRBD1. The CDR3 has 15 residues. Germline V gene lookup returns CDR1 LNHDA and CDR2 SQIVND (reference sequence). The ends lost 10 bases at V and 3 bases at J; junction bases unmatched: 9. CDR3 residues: CATMGQGAVDTEAFF. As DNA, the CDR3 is TGTGCCACCATGGGACAGGGGGCTGTCGACACTGAAGCTTTCTTT.

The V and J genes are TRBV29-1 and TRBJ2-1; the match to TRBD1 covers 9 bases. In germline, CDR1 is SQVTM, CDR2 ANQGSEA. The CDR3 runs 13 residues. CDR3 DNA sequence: TGCGCCTATAGGACAGGGGAAAACAATGAGCAGTTCTTC. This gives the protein CAYRTGENNEQFF.